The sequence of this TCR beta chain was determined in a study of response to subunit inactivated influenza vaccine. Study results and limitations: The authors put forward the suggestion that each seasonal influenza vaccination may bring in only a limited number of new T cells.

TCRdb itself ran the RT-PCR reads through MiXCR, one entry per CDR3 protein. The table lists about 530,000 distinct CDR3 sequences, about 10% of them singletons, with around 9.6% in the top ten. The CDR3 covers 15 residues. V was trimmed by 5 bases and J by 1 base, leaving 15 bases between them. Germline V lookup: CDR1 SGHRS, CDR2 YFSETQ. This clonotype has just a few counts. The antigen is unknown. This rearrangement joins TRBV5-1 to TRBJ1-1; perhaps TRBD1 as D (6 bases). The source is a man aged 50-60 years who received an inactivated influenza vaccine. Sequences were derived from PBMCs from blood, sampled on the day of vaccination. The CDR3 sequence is CASSRRPGANTEAFF. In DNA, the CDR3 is TGCGCCAGCAGTCGCAGGCCAGGGGCGAACACTGAAGCTTTCTTT.